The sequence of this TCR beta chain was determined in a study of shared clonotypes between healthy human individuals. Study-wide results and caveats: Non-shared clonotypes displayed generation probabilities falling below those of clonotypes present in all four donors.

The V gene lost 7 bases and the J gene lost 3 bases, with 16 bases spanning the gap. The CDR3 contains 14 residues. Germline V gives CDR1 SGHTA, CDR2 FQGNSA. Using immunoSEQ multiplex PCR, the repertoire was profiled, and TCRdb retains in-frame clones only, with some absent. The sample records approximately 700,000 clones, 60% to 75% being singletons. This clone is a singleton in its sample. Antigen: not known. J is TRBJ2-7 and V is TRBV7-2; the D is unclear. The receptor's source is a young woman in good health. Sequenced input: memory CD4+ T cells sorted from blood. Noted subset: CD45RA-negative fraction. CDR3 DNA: TGTGCCAGCACCCTCAAGGCCCCCAGCTACGAGCAGTACTTC. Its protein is CASTLKAPSYEQYF.